The 16 T cell receptor beta chains in this list originate from one sample, sequenced in a study of T cell repertoires in cytomegalovirus infection. TCRdb re-called the reads through MiXCR, storing one row per CDR3 protein. The table has hundreds of thousands of distinct CDR3 sequences, roughly a third seen once. Material for sequencing was PBMCs. These TCRs come from a human donor in good health (CMV status not recorded). Some clones in this sample may be carry-over from other donors' samples.

The chain combines TRBV10-3 with TRBJ2-5; 10 nucleotides match TRBD1. The ends lost 6 bases at V and 3 bases at J; junction bases unmatched: 1. In germline, CDR1 is ENHRY, CDR2 SYGVKD. This CDR3 has 13 residues. CDR3 coding DNA: TGTGCCATCAGGGGGACAGGGGAAGAGACCCAGTACTTC. Translating it yields CAIRGTGEETQYF.

The chain is built from TRBV28 and TRBJ1-2; no clear D gene. CDR1 and CDR2 (germline): MDHEN, SYDVKM. V lost 2 bases and J 0 bases, leaving 4 bases between the germline ends. The CDR3 totals 13 residues. The CDR3 loop reads CASSLRPNYGYTF. DNA for the CDR3: TGTGCCAGCAGTTTACGGCCTAACTATGGCTACACCTTC.

The CDR3 sequence: CASRDGSVRGGIETQYF. CDR3 nucleotide sequence: TGTGCCAGCAGGGATGGTAGCGTGAGAGGGGGAATCGAGACCCAGTACTTC. The chain recombines TRBV5-4 with TRBJ2-5; D possibly corresponds to TRBD1 (6 bases). Per the germline V gene, CDR1 is SGHNT and CDR2 is YYREEE (reference sequence). The CDR3 totals 17 residues. The V end was cut by 5 bases, the J end by 5 bases, with 25 bases between.

The rearrangement joins TRBV10-3 to TRBJ2-6, with no clear D. The CDR3 spans 16 residues. Germline V gene sequence: CDR1 ENHRY, CDR2 SYGVKD. V was shortened by 9 bases and J by 1 base, with 16 bases between the two germline ends. CDR3 amino acids: CAISPGLPSGANVLTF. CDR3 bases: TGTGCCATTAGTCCGGGCCTACCGTCTGGGGCCAACGTCCTGACTTTC.

This clonotype was counted a few times. This chain uses TRBV4-1 with TRBJ2-1; D not certain. The CDR3 runs 15 residues. Germline CDR1 and CDR2: MGHRA and YSYEKL. Trimming left V 1 base short and J 3 bases short, with 10 bases between. CDR3 DNA sequence: TGCGCCAGCAGCCAAGCAAGAGGCTACTACAATGAGCAGTTCTTC. Amino acids: CASSQARGYYNEQFF.

The chain combines TRBV2 with TRBJ2-7; 7 bases match TRBD2. After removal of 4 bases from V and 3 bases from J, the junction contained 12 bases not matched to a gene. The CDR3 contains 16 residues. Per germline, CDR1 SNHLY and CDR2 FYNNEI. CDR3 protein: CASSATTSGMSYEQYF. The CDR3 bases are TGTGCCAGCAGTGCGACTACAAGCGGGATGAGCTACGAGCAGTACTTC.

V gene TRBV6-1 combines with J gene TRBJ1-2, with a weak D call TRBD1 (6 bases). The germline CDR1 and CDR2 sequences are MNHNS and SASEGT. The CDR3 extends over 14 amino acids. With 6 bases removed from V and 3 bases from J, the gap between germline ends came to 14 bases. CDR3 sequence reads: CASRPPDSYYGYTF. CDR3 sequence (DNA): TGTGCCAGCAGGCCCCCGGACAGTTACTATGGCTACACCTTC.

This clonotype has only a few counts. The genes are TRBV12-3 or TRBV12-4 and TRBJ2-6; D assignment may be TRBD1 or TRBD2 (5 bases each). Trimming shortened V by 4 bases and J by 2 bases, and 15 bases separated the two germline ends. The length of the CDR3 is 17 residues. CDR3 nucleotides: TGTGCCAGCAGTTCGTCGGGACCGACCACTGGGGCCAACGTCCTGACTTTC. This encodes CASSSSGPTTGANVLTF.

The chain joins TRBV28 to TRBJ2-1; 9 bases are a match to TRBD1. The CDR3 totals 16 residues. The V segment lost 5 bases and the J segment 6 bases; nucleotides outside the gene matches: 11. Germline lookup yields CDR1 MDHEN and CDR2 SYDVKM. The CDR3 loop is CASSTYPGQGLNEQFF. In DNA, the CDR3 is TGTGCCAGCAGTACCTACCCGGGACAGGGACTCAATGAGCAGTTCTTC. The full variable domain, with the rest looked up from reference TRBV28 and TRBJ2-1, is DVKVTQSSRYLVKRTGEKVFLECVQDMDHENMFWYRQDPGLGLRLIYFSYDVKMKEKGDIPEGYSVSREKKERFSLILESASTNQTSMYLCASSTYPGQGLNEQFFGPGTRLTVL.

The CDR3 protein is CASSRGQGAFSGNTIYF. CDR3 DNA sequence: TGTGCCAGCAGCCGGGGACAGGGGGCTTTTTCTGGAAACACCATATATTTT. The V gene is TRBV7-9, the J gene TRBJ1-3; TRBD1 agrees at 12 bases. The germline CDR1 and CDR2 sequences are SEHNR and FQNEAQ (reference sequence). The V gene end was trimmed by 5 bases and the J gene end by 1 base; junction bases not matched to a gene: 6. The CDR3 consists of 17 residues.

This clonotype was seen a handful of times. V is TRBV12-3 or TRBV12-4 and J is TRBJ2-1; 7 bases map to TRBD2. The length of the CDR3 is 15 residues. The V gene end was trimmed by 5 bases and the J gene end by 2 bases; junction bases not matched to a gene: 6. This CDR3 reads CASSTSGTAYNEQFF. In DNA, the CDR3 is TGTGCCAGCAGTACCAGCGGGACCGCCTACAATGAGCAGTTCTTC.

This clonotype was counted between two and nine times. This rearrangement joins TRBV20-1 to TRBJ2-4, with D uncertain. Trimming removed 0 bases from V and 0 bases from J, with 6 bases in between. CDR3 size: 14 residues. Per germline, CDR1 DFQATT and CDR2 SNEGSKA (reference sequence). The CDR3 region has the DNA TGCAGTGCTAGAGATTCGTTAGCCAAAAACATTCAGTACTTC. As protein: CSARDSLAKNIQYF.

A remark on this clonotype: A junction end diverges from the germline sequence, so it may reflect a read error. The J gene is TRBJ2-3, the V gene TRBV4-2; 8 positions match TRBD2. Germline loops: CDR1 LGHNA, CDR2 YNFKEQ. The CDR3 length is 17 residues. The CDR3 loop is CASSQATAGVSTDSQYF. CDR3 DNA sequence: TGTGCCAGCAGCCAAGCTACAGCGGGAGTTAGCACAGATTCGCAGTATTTT.

A few counts support this clonotype. Here the CDR3 reads CASSEGTGMNVLTF. CDR3 sequence (DNA): TGTGCCAGCAGTGAAGGGACAGGGATGAACGTCCTGACTTTC. The chain couples TRBV6-5 to TRBJ2-6, with 9 bases identical to TRBD1. The length of the CDR3 is 14 residues. V lost 5 bases to trimming and J lost 10 bases; unmatched junction nucleotides: 6. Germline V CDR1 and CDR2: MNHEY, SVGAGI.

CDR3 sequence reads: CSAKMRGVDTEAFF. CDR3 DNA sequence: TGCAGTGCTAAAATGAGGGGTGTGGACACTGAAGCTTTCTTT. V is TRBV20-1 and J is TRBJ1-1, with D possibly matching TRBD1 (5 bases). Germline V CDR1 and CDR2: DFQATT, SNEGSKA (reference sequence). Deletions cut 4 bases from V and 3 bases from J, with 15 bases between. The CDR3 extends over 14 amino acids.

The chain combines TRBV6-5 with TRBJ2-5, with TRBD1 identical over 8 bases. The CDR3 runs 17 residues. V shed 2 bases and J 5 bases; nucleotides not matched to a gene: 13. Germline V lookup: CDR1 MNHEY, CDR2 SVGAGI. CDR3: CASSYKAGGSGGETQYF. The CDR3 region has the DNA TGTGCCAGCAGTTACAAAGCAGGGGGCAGTGGAGGTGAGACCCAGTACTTC.